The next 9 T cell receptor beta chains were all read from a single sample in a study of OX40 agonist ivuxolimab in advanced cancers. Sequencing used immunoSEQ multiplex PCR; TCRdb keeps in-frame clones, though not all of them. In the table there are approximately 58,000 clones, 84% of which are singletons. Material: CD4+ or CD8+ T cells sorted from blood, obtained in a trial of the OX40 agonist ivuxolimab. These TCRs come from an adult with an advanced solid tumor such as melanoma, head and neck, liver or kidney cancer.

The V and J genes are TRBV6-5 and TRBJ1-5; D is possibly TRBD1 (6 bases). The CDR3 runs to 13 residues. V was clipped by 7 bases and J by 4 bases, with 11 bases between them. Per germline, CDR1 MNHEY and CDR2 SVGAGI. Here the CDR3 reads CASMQGQNQPQHF. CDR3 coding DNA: TGTGCCAGCATGCAAGGACAGAATCAGCCCCAGCATTTT.

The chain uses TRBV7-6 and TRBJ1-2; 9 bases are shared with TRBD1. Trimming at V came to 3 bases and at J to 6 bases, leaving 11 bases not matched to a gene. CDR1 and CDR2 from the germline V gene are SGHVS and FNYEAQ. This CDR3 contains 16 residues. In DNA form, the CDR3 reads TGTGCCAGCAGCTTGAACAGGGGGCAGGACCGTAATGGCTACACCTTC. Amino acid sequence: CASSLNRGQDRNGYTF.

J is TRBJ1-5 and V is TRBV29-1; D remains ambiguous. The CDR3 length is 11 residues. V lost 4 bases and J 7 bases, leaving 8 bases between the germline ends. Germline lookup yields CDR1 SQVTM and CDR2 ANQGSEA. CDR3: CSVGVGQPQHF. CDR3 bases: TGCAGCGTTGGGGTAGGCCAGCCCCAGCATTTT.

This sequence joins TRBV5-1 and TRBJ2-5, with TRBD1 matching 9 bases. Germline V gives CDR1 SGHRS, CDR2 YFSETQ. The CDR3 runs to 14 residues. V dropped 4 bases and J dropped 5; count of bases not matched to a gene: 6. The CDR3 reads CASSRGQGEETQYF. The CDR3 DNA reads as TGCGCCAGCAGCCGGGGACAGGGTGAGGAGACCCAGTACTTC.

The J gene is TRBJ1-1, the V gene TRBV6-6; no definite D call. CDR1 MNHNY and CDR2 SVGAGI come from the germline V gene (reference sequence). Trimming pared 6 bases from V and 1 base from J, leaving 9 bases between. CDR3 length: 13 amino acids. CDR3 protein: CASRLTENTEAFF. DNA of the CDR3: TGTGCCAGCAGACTTACAGAGAACACTGAAGCTTTCTTT.

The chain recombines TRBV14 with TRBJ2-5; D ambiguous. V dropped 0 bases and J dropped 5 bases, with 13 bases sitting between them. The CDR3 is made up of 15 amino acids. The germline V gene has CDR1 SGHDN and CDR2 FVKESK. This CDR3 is CASSQDRLLGETQYF. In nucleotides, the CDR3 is TGTGCCAGCAGCCAAGATCGGTTATTAGGGGAGACCCAGTACTTC.

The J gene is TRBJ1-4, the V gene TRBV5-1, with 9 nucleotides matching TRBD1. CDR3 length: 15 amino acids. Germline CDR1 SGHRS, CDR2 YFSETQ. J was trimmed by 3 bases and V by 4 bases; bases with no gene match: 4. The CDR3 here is CASSPRTGANEKLFF. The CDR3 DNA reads TGCGCCAGCAGCCCCAGGACAGGGGCTAATGAAAAACTGTTTTTT.

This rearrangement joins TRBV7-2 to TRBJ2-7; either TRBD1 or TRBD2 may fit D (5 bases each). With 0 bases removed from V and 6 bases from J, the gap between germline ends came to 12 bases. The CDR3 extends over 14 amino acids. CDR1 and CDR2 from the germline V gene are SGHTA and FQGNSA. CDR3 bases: TGTGCCAGCAGCTTAGCGCTGGGGGAGATCGAGCAGTACTTC. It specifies CASSLALGEIEQYF.

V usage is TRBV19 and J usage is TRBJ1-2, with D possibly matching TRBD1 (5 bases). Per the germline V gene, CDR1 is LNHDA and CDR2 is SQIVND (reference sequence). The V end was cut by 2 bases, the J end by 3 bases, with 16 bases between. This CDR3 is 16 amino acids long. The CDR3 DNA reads TGTGCCAGTAGTATAAGGGTCGGCAGGGAGGACTATGGCTACACCTTC. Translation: CASSIRVGREDYGYTF.